The sample holds one count of the clone carrying this T cell receptor (beta chain). Antigen specificity is unknown. The data derive from a study of T cells after yellow fever vaccination. Study-wide points: In FACS-sorted repertoires, abundant clonotypes from the bulk population could appear as contaminants. The secondary response peaked faster, at day 5 versus 15, but was weaker. At 95% to 97% for CD4 and 75% to 90% for CD8, most primary-vaccination clones showed up again after the booster.

The CDR3 has 13 amino acids. Germline lookup yields CDR1 MNHNY and CDR2 SVGAGI (reference sequence). V lost 7 bases and J lost 0, with 8 bases in between. The TCR cDNA carried a universal primer site and UMIs from 5'RACE template switching. TCRdb passed the 5' RACE reads through MiXCR, listing each CDR3 protein once. Of more than 200,000 distinct CDR3 sequences in the sample, 3.6% were seen once. This clonotype was obtained from a man aged 18-30 years who received the YFV17D yellow fever vaccine. The rearrangement joins TRBV6-6 to TRBJ2-3; no definite D call. The input for sequencing was PBMCs, taken 15 days after the yellow fever booster vaccination. The CDR3 protein is CASIGSSTDTQYF. CDR3 DNA: TGTGCCAGCATTGGTTCTAGCACAGATACGCAGTATTTT.